The source of this T cell receptor beta chain is a study of cytomegalovirus exposure and HLA in healthy donors. Study results and limitations: In a later analysis, HLA-C alleles had the fewest associated TCRs, DRB1 alleles the most.

In germline, CDR1 is SGDLS, CDR2 YYNGEE. V was clipped by 3 bases and J by 3 bases; unmatched bases: 9. The CDR3 loop spans 16 amino acids. Concerning this clone: Antigen unknown.

In the PCR, 60 Vbeta and 13 Jbeta primers were used. Produced via immunoSEQ multiplex PCR; TCRdb's table is partial and in-frame only. The sample shows fewer than 200,000 clones, around 80% of them seen only once. This TCR came from a man aged 35 to 55 in good health and CMV-seropositive. The sequenced sample consisted of PBMCs. The J gene is TRBJ2-7, the V gene TRBV9, with 10 bases lining up with TRBD1. The CDR3 bases are TGTGCCAGCAGCGCCAATCCCGGGACAGGGGACTACGAGCAGTACTTC. It specifies CASSANPGTGDYEQYF.